The next 32 T cell receptor beta chains were all read from a single sample in a study of blood T cell repertoires in COVID-19. The data were produced by immunoSEQ multiplex PCR, yet TCRdb's version contains in-frame clones alone and is incomplete. The sample carries approximately 300,000 clones, roughly 90% recorded once. Input material: peripheral blood. These receptors were collected from a man in his late teens or twenties who had recovered from COVID-19.

This clone appeared once. The V and J genes are TRBV6-5 and TRBJ1-6; D call uncertain. The CDR3 spans 15 residues. Trimming removed 10 bases from V and 4 bases from J, with 17 bases in between. CDR1 and CDR2 from the germline V gene are MNHEY and SVGAGI. CDR3 loop: CATYKAGFYNSPLHF. Written as DNA, the CDR3 is TGTGCCACCTACAAGGCGGGATTTTATAATTCACCCCTCCACTTT.

The chain joins TRBV4-1 to TRBJ1-1; TRBD1 agrees at 7 bases. CDR3 length: 15 residues. V dropped 0 bases and J dropped 0; count of bases not matched to a gene: 1. Germline CDR1 is MGHRA and CDR2 is YSYEKL. Here the CDR3 DNA reads TGCGCCAGCAGCCAAGATACAGGGGTGAACACTGAAGCTTTCTTT. It encodes CASSQDTGVNTEAFF.

The chain joins TRBV11-2 to TRBJ2-7, with 7 bases matching TRBD2. Germline V CDR1 and CDR2: SGHAT, FQNNGV. With V trimmed by 6 bases and J by 4 bases, 9 bases remained unmatched. The CDR3 is 14 residues long. The CDR3 is CASSPPGLPYEQYF. DNA for the CDR3: TGTGCCAGCAGTCCGCCGGGACTACCTTACGAGCAGTACTTC.

The CDR3 here is CASRSRVRSEKLFF. The CDR3 DNA is TGTGCCAGCAGATCCAGGGTACGGAGCGAAAAACTGTTTTTT. The J gene is TRBJ1-4, the V gene TRBV25-1; TRBD1 is a possible D gene (5 bases). The germline V gene has CDR1 MGHDK and CDR2 SYGVNS. The ends were cut back, 6 bases at V and 8 bases at J, with 16 bases in the middle. This CDR3 is 14 amino acids long.

V usage is TRBV5-1 and J usage is TRBJ2-7; 10 bases match TRBD1. The CDR3 is made up of 16 amino acids. V shed 0 bases and J 4 bases; nucleotides not matched to a gene: 7. Germline CDR1 is SGHRS and CDR2 is YFSETQ. For the CDR3, the DNA is TGCGCCAGCAGCTTGGACCCGACAGGGGGCGGGTACGAGCAGTACTTC. Translating it yields CASSLDPTGGGYEQYF. The full variable domain, rest sourced from reference TRBV5-1 and TRBJ2-7, is KAGVTQTPRYLIKTRGQQVTLSCSPISGHRSVSWYQQTPGQGLQFLFEYFSETQRNKGNFPGRFSGRQFSNSRSEMNVSTLELGDSALYLCASSLDPTGGGYEQYFGPGTRLTVT.

The V call is TRBV11-2, the J call TRBJ2-7; weak D call: TRBD2 (6 bases). Germline V CDR1 and CDR2: SGHAT, FQNNGV. Trimming pared 5 bases from V and 3 bases from J, leaving 8 bases between. This CDR3 has 12 amino acids. As DNA, the CDR3 is TGTGCCAGCAGCCGGGGACTCTACGAGCAGTACTTC. Protein sequence: CASSRGLYEQYF.

This clone is a singleton in its sample. J is TRBJ2-5 and V is TRBV4-1, with D unclear. This CDR3 contains 15 residues. In germline, CDR1 is MGHRA, CDR2 YSYEKL. V lost 0 bases, J lost 3 bases, and 11 bases lay in between. The CDR3 loop reads CASSQEKTREETQYF. The DNA for the CDR3 is TGCGCCAGCAGCCAAGAGAAAACTCGCGAAGAGACCCAGTACTTC.

This clone was picked up one time. The chain combines TRBV6-5 with TRBJ2-1; 8 positions agree with TRBD1. This CDR3 comprises 15 residues. With 4 bases clipped from V and 0 bases from J, the junction kept 2 bases outside the gene matches. The V gene's germline CDR1 is MNHEY and CDR2 SVGAGI. In DNA, the CDR3 is TGTGCCAGCAGTTCACAGGGGGTCTCCTACAATGAGCAGTTCTTC. Translated, it gives CASSSQGVSYNEQFF.

The chain uses TRBV5-4 and TRBJ1-1; 8 bases fit TRBD1. Trimming removed 4 bases from V and 4 bases from J; junction bases left unmatched: 9. The CDR3 is 15 residues long. In germline, CDR1 is SGHNT, CDR2 YYREEE (reference sequence). CDR3 in amino acids: CASSPPGTGGTEAFF. CDR3 nucleotides: TGTGCCAGCAGCCCACCTGGAACAGGGGGCACTGAAGCTTTCTTT.

This clone was seen just once. The chain is built from TRBV19 and TRBJ2-3; TRBD2 matches 12 bases. Trimming cost V 6 bases and J 2 bases; bases outside gene matches: 9. The CDR3 length is 17 residues. CDR1 and CDR2 (germline): LNHDA, SQIVND (reference sequence). The CDR3 bases are TGTGCCAGTAGCCATGAGCGGACTAGCGGGAACACAGATACGCAGTATTTT. It codes for CASSHERTSGNTDTQYF.

This clone was found once. The chain links TRBV5-1 to TRBJ1-6; the match to TRBD1 covers 8 bases. The CDR3 runs to 16 residues. Germline V CDR1 and CDR2: SGHRS, YFSETQ. V was clipped by 2 bases and J by 10 bases; unmatched bases: 11. CDR3 residues: CASSFSMTGVDSPLHF. For the CDR3, the DNA is TGCGCCAGCAGCTTCTCGATGACAGGGGTCGACTCACCCCTCCACTTT.

The V gene is TRBV7-2, the J gene TRBJ1-2; D remains ambiguous. The CDR3 runs to 14 residues. V was clipped by 3 bases and J by 4 bases, with 12 bases between them. CDR1 SGHTA and CDR2 FQGNSA come from the germline V gene. The CDR3 DNA is TGTGCCAGCAGCTTTGAGGCAGCTCCCTATGGCTACACCTTC. It specifies CASSFEAAPYGYTF.

A few counts support this clone. This sequence joins TRBV2 and TRBJ1-2, with a possible D match to TRBD1 (6 bases). The germline V and J ends were trimmed by 8 bases and 4 bases, with 14 bases remaining between them. CDR1 is SNHLY, CDR2 FYNNEI, per germline. This CDR3 has 13 residues. CDR3 sequence: CASATQGSYGYTF. The CDR3 region has the DNA TGTGCCAGCGCTACACAGGGCAGCTATGGCTACACCTTC.

This chain links TRBV27 with TRBJ1-5; D is possibly TRBD1 (5 bases). Germline lookup yields CDR1 MNHEY and CDR2 SMNVEV (reference sequence). V gave up 3 bases and J gave up 2 bases, with 8 bases separating them. The CDR3 has 14 residues. The CDR3 region is CASSLAGRNQPQHF. CDR3 in DNA: TGTGCCAGCAGTTTGGCGGGGCGCAATCAGCCCCAGCATTTT.

V gene TRBV9 combines with J gene TRBJ1-2; D uncertain. With 1 base removed from V and 2 bases from J, the gap between germline ends came to 24 bases. This CDR3 has 19 residues. Germline values: CDR1 SGDLS, CDR2 YYNGEE. The CDR3 coding sequence is TGTGCCAGCAGCGTACCAGCGGACTCCCCTGGACTGAGGAACTATGGCTACACCTTC. Protein product: CASSVPADSPGLRNYGYTF.

The J gene is TRBJ2-5, the V gene TRBV7-9; 7 bases are shared with TRBD2. Germline CDR1 is SEHNR and CDR2 is FQNEAQ (reference sequence). The CDR3 extends over 17 amino acids. V was clipped by 5 bases and J by 3 bases; unmatched bases: 15. Here the CDR3 reads CASSGGAGATAEETQYF. CDR3 nucleotide sequence: TGTGCCAGCAGCGGAGGGGCGGGAGCCACCGCCGAAGAGACCCAGTACTTC.

The genes are TRBV30 and TRBJ1-2, with 7 bases aligning to TRBD1. With 3 bases clipped from V and 6 bases from J, the junction kept 7 bases outside the gene matches. Germline V lookup: CDR1 GTSNPN, CDR2 SVGIG (reference sequence). The CDR3 contains 13 residues. CDR3 DNA: TGTGCCTGGAGGAGAGGACAGGCCGATGGCTACACCTTC. It yields the protein CAWRRGQADGYTF.

The chain combines TRBV3-1 (or the pseudogene TRBV3-2) with TRBJ1-2, with D unresolved. Germline V gene sequence: CDR1 LGHDT, CDR2 YNNKEL (reference sequence). This CDR3 has 14 residues. Trimming shortened V by 3 bases and J by 2 bases, and 10 bases separated the two germline ends. Here the CDR3 reads CASSQNSGNYGYTF. The CDR3 DNA sequence: TGTGCCAGCAGCCAGAACAGCGGAAACTATGGCTACACCTTC.

CDR3: CASSLAGHNTDTQYF. DNA for the CDR3: TGCGCCAGCAGCTTGGCGGGACATAACACAGATACGCAGTATTTT. The chain has TRBV5-1 and TRBJ2-3, with TRBD1 as a possible D gene (6 bases). The CDR3 loop spans 15 amino acids. Germline CDR1 is SGHRS and CDR2 is YFSETQ. Trimming shortened V by 0 bases and J by 2 bases, and 10 bases separated the two germline ends. The whole variable domain, filled in from reference TRBV5-1 and TRBJ2-3, reads KAGVTQTPRYLIKTRGQQVTLSCSPISGHRSVSWYQQTPGQGLQFLFEYFSETQRNKGNFPGRFSGRQFSNSRSEMNVSTLELGDSALYLCASSLAGHNTDTQYFGPGTRLTVL.

The chain uses TRBV18 and TRBJ2-3; 9 bases agree with TRBD1. With V trimmed by 3 bases and J by 4 bases, 8 bases remained unmatched. The CDR3 runs 16 residues. Looked up from germline, CDR1 is KGHSH and CDR2 is LQKENI. CDR3 sequence: CASSPSGQGRADTQYF. DNA of the CDR3: TGTGCCAGCTCACCCTCAGGACAGGGGAGGGCAGATACGCAGTATTTT. Variable domain in full (rest from reference TRBV18 and TRBJ2-3): NAGVMQNPRHLVRRRGQEARLRCSPMKGHSHVYWYRQLPEEGLKFMVYLQKENIIDESGMPKERFSAEFPKEGPSILRIQQVVRGDSAAYFCASSPSGQGRADTQYFGPGTRLTVL.

This chain joins TRBV3-1 (or the pseudogene TRBV3-2) and TRBJ2-7; TRBD2 matches at 8 bases. The CDR3 length is 16 residues. V shed 1 base, J shed 0 bases, and the junction held 5 bases outside the gene matches. Germline assignment: CDR1 LGHDT and CDR2 YNNKEL (reference sequence). The CDR3 protein is CASSQAGGRASYEQYF. CDR3 nucleotide sequence: TGTGCCAGCAGCCAAGCGGGGGGGAGGGCCTCCTACGAGCAGTACTTC.

The chain joins TRBV4-3 to TRBJ2-7, with D perhaps TRBD1 (5 bases). The V gene's germline CDR1 is LGHNA and CDR2 YSLEER. The CDR3 is made up of 14 amino acids. V was trimmed by 3 bases and J by 1 base, leaving 10 bases between them. CDR3 bases: TGCGCCAGCAGCCAGGAGCAGGGATCCTACGAGCAGTACTTC. This gives the protein CASSQEQGSYEQYF.

This sequence joins TRBV2 and TRBJ1-2, with 12 positions matching TRBD1. The V segment lost 6 bases and the J segment 2 bases; nucleotides outside the gene matches: 10. CDR1 SNHLY and CDR2 FYNNEI come from the germline V gene. The CDR3 is 17 amino acids. CDR3 region: CASRGFPGTGGNYGYTF. The CDR3 region has the DNA TGTGCCAGCAGGGGGTTTCCCGGGACAGGGGGCAACTATGGCTACACCTTC.

The chain carries TRBV7-2 and TRBJ1-1, with D tentatively TRBD1 (6 bases). CDR1 is SGHTA and CDR2 is FQGNSA in the germline V gene. The CDR3 sequence is 17 residues long. Trimming shortened V by 5 bases and J by 1 base, and 20 bases separated the two germline ends. CDR3 DNA: TGTGCCAGCAGCCCTAGAACAGGGATCTATAAGAACACTGAAGCTTTCTTT. It is translated as CASSPRTGIYKNTEAFF.

This chain joins TRBV7-8 and TRBJ2-2; 10 bases fit TRBD2. CDR1 is SGHVS and CDR2 is FQNEAQ in the germline V gene. Trimming removed 0 bases from V and 2 bases from J; junction bases left unmatched: 6. The CDR3 consists of 18 residues. The CDR3 coding sequence is TGTGCCAGCAGCTTAGCGCGACTAGCGGGTCCAAACACCGGGGAGCTGTTTTTT. Its translation is CASSLARLAGPNTGELFF.

The chain has TRBV29-1 and TRBJ2-3; TRBD2 agrees at 16 bases. The J segment lost 2 bases and the V segment lost 6 bases, leaving 8 bases of the junction unmatched. The CDR3 runs 17 residues. Looked up from germline, CDR1 is SQVTM and CDR2 is ANQGSEA. CDR3 sequence reads: CSVPGTSGGEPTDTQYF. The DNA of the CDR3 is TGCAGCGTCCCGGGGACTAGCGGGGGGGAGCCCACAGATACGCAGTATTTT.

The chain uses TRBV5-4 and TRBJ1-2, with 8 bases lining up with TRBD1. The CDR3 consists of 14 residues. V was clipped by 1 base and J by 7 bases; unmatched bases: 6. Germline V gene sequence: CDR1 SGHNT, CDR2 YYREEE (reference sequence). The CDR3 spells CASSLPSGGIGYTF. In nucleotides, the CDR3 is TGTGCCAGCAGCTTGCCGTCAGGGGGCATTGGCTACACCTTC.

The chain joins TRBV7-3 to TRBJ1-6; D gene ambiguous. Germline V gene data show CDR1 as SGHTA and CDR2 as FQGTGA. There are 14 residues in the CDR3. Trimming cost V 1 base and J 7 bases, with 8 bases left between them. The CDR3 DNA follows: TGTGCCAGCAGCTTAAATGCAGAAAATTCACCCCTCCACTTT. As protein: CASSLNAENSPLHF.

This chain uses TRBV2 with TRBJ2-7; 9 bases are shared with TRBD2. Unmatched junction bases numbered 4, after V lost 2 bases and J lost 5 bases. The CDR3 is made up of 14 amino acids. Germline CDR1 SNHLY, CDR2 FYNNEI. The CDR3 here is CASSERTSVDEQYF. CDR3 DNA: TGTGCCAGCAGTGAAAGGACTAGCGTCGACGAGCAGTACTTC. Using reference TRBV2 and TRBJ2-7 for the parts outside the CDR3, the full variable domain is EPEVTQTPSHQVTQMGQEVILRCVPISNHLYFYWYRQILGQKVEFLVSFYNNEISEKSEIFDDQFSVERPDGSNFTLKIRSTKLEDSAMYFCASSERTSVDEQYFGPGTRLTVT.

The J gene is TRBJ1-2, the V gene TRBV18; 10 bases align to TRBD1. The CDR3 loop spans 19 amino acids. The germline V gene has CDR1 KGHSH and CDR2 LQKENI. Trimming at V came to 6 bases and at J to 6 bases, leaving 22 bases not matched to a gene. The CDR3 DNA sequence: TGTGCCAGCTCGTTAATCTCCGGGACAGGGGTCCAATCGGGGGATGGCTACACCTTC. As protein: CASSLISGTGVQSGDGYTF.

This chain connects TRBV4-2 to TRBJ2-1, with D perhaps TRBD1 (6 bases). There are 14 residues in the CDR3. V dropped 4 bases and J dropped 5 bases, with 12 bases sitting between them. Looked up from germline, CDR1 is LGHNA and CDR2 is YNFKEQ. Here the CDR3 reads CASSLRTANNEQFF. The CDR3, as DNA: TGTGCCAGCAGCCTTAGGACAGCAAACAATGAGCAGTTCTTC.

This clone occurred once. This chain joins TRBV6-2 or TRBV6-3 and TRBJ2-7, with TRBD2 matching over 9 bases. CDR1 is MNHEY, CDR2 SVGEGT, per germline. The CDR3 length is 16 residues. Losses at the gene ends were 4 bases for V and 3 bases for J; bases not matched to a gene: 10. DNA for the CDR3: TGTGCCAGCAGTTTACCAAACTCAGCGGGAGGCTACGAGCAGTACTTC. The encoded protein is CASSLPNSAGGYEQYF.